A selection of T cell receptor beta chains follows, all from one sample in a study of blood T cell repertoires in COVID-19. The data were produced by immunoSEQ multiplex PCR, yet TCRdb's version contains in-frame clones alone and is incomplete. This sample yields fewer than 250,000 clones, of which around 84% are seen a single time; about 4.1% belongs to the top ten. The material sequenced was peripheral blood. Receptors originate from a man aged 50-60 years with acute or convalescent COVID-19. Both conserved end residues are part of each CDR3. The D gene is left open where the match is weak. Clone size is shown for a subset of rows, as once, few, many or a class of expanded clone.

CASSLQQPWDTEAFF,TGCGCCAGCAGCTTGCAACAGCCCTGGGACACTGAAGCTTTCTTT,TRBV5-1,TRBJ1-1,few,.
CASSPRGRWGNTEAFF,TGTGCCAGCTCACCACGGGGCAGATGGGGGAACACTGAAGCTTTCTTT,TRBV18,TRBJ1-1,.,.
CASSRTGTEAFF,TGTGCCAGCAGCCGGACTGGTACTGAAGCTTTCTTT,TRBV5-4,TRBJ1-1,.,.
CASSYEGSGANVLTF,TGTGCCAGCAGTTACGAGGGCTCTGGGGCCAACGTCCTGACTTTC,TRBV6-5,TRBJ2-6,.,.
CASREGHSQETQYF,TGTGCCAGCAGGGAAGGACATTCCCAAGAGACCCAGTACTTC,TRBV2,TRBJ2-5,.,.
CAWSGGGETQYF,TGTGCCTGGAGTGGTGGCGGGGAGACCCAGTACTTC,TRBV30,TRBJ2-5,.,.
CASSWMFAGSPLHF,TGTGCCAGCAGTTGGATGTTCGCAGGGTCACCCCTCCACTTT,TRBV6-5,TRBJ1-6,few,.
CASSQGGHSNSPLHF,TGTGCCAGCAGCCAAGGGGGACACTCTAATTCACCCCTCCACTTT,TRBV14,TRBJ1-6,.,.
CASSFGLAGSTDTQYF,TGCGCCAGCAGCTTCGGACTAGCGGGAAGCACAGATACGCAGTATTTT,TRBV5-1,TRBJ2-3,once,TRBD2
CASSITGGRGEKLFF,TGCGCCAGCAGCATCACAGGGGGCAGAGGTGAAAAACTGTTTTTT,TRBV5-1,TRBJ1-4,.,TRBD1
CASSEQGNQPQHF,TGTGCCAGCAGTGAACAGGGGAATCAGCCCCAGCATTTT,TRBV6-1,TRBJ1-5,.,.
CASSENGRSNQPQHF,TGCGCCAGCAGTGAGAACGGTAGAAGCAATCAGCCCCAGCATTTT,TRBV10-2,TRBJ1-5,.,.
CASGRETGYTF,TGTGCCAGCGGGAGAGAGACTGGCTACACCTTC,TRBV6-5,TRBJ1-2,.,.
CASSPRSGTPMTGELFF,TGTGCCAGCTCACCAAGGTCCGGGACTCCTATGACCGGGGAGCTGTTTTTT,TRBV18,TRBJ2-2,.,.
CASSQAPGGRNTEAFF,TGTGCCAGCAGCCAAGCCCCAGGGGGAAGGAACACTGAAGCTTTCTTT,TRBV3-1/TRBV3-2,TRBJ1-1,.,TRBD1
CASAGPIWGPYNNEQFF,TGTGCCAGCGCGGGCCCAATATGGGGGCCCTACAACAATGAGCAGTTCTTC,TRBV19,TRBJ2-1,.,.
CASSESWNQPQHF,TGTGCCAGCAGTGAGAGTTGGAATCAGCCCCAGCATTTT,TRBV2,TRBJ1-5,.,.
CASSRRYRGKRGGNYNEQFF,TGTGCCAGCAGCAGACGGTACAGGGGTAAGCGGGGGGGCAATTACAATGAGCAGTTCTTC,TRBV21-1,TRBJ2-1,once,.
CASSQVEYGYTF,TGTGCCAGCAGCCAGGTCGAGTATGGCTACACCTTC,TRBV3-1/TRBV3-2,TRBJ1-2,.,.
CASNGQGARETQYF,TGTGCCAGTAATGGACAGGGGGCCCGAGAGACCCAGTACTTC,TRBV19,TRBJ2-5,.,TRBD1
CASSLLPGQGPDTQYF,TGTGCCAGCAGTTTATTACCAGGACAGGGGCCAGATACGCAGTATTTT,TRBV27,TRBJ2-3,.,TRBD1
CASSLGQFGYTF,TGTGCCAGCAGTTTGGGACAGTTTGGCTACACCTTC,TRBV6-2/TRBV6-3,TRBJ1-2,.,TRBD1
CASGPDRNTGELFF,TGCGCCAGCGGACCGGACAGGAACACCGGGGAGCTGTTTTTT,TRBV10-1,TRBJ2-2,.,.
CASSGPSGAQETQYF,TGTGCCAGCAGTGGCCCTAGCGGGGCTCAAGAGACCCAGTACTTC,TRBV2,TRBJ2-5,.,TRBD2
CASSLEPAGGNTIYF,TGTGCCAGCAGCTTAGAACCAGCAGGTGGAAACACCATATATTTT,TRBV7-2,TRBJ1-3,.,.
CASSQRDRGDYGYTF,TGTGCCAGCAGCCAACGGGACAGGGGGGACTATGGCTACACCTTC,TRBV4-2,TRBJ1-2,.,TRBD1
CASSPREGIGGTQYF,TGTGCCAGCTCACCAAGGGAGGGTATAGGTGGTACGCAGTATTTT,TRBV18,TRBJ2-3,.,TRBD2
CASSDGQPNYGYTF,TGTGCCAGCAGTGACGGACAGCCTAACTATGGCTACACCTTC,TRBV6-1,TRBJ1-2,.,.
CASSLTSRTDTQYF,TGTGCCAGCAGCTTAACGAGTCGCACAGATACGCAGTATTTT,TRBV7-6,TRBJ2-3,.,.